The 8 T cell receptor beta chains given below trace back to one sample, sequenced in a study of CD8 T cells in ankylosing spondylitis. Findings and caveats of the study: There was a TCR beta motif, made of fewer than 10 highly homologous variants, that appeared characteristic of ankylosing spondylitis blood.

Their cognate antigens are unknown. One entry per CDR3 protein results from TCRdb running MiXCR on the 5' RACE reads. The profile shows 750,000 to 850,000 distinct CDR3 sequences, about 11% of them singletons. Sequencing was performed on blood, either unsorted or a sorted T cell fraction (not recorded which). These receptors were taken from a male donor with ankylosing spondylitis.

In its sample, this clonotype was seen many times. V gene TRBV20-1 combines with J gene TRBJ2-5; D call uncertain. V was shortened by 8 bases and J by 5 bases, with 15 bases between the two germline ends. Germline V gene data show CDR1 as DFQATT and CDR2 as SNEGSKA (reference sequence). The CDR3 loop spans 12 amino acids. The CDR3 reads CSSLGLGETQYF. In DNA, the CDR3 is TGCAGTTCCCTAGGGCTGGGTGAGACCCAGTACTTC.

The J gene is TRBJ2-5, the V gene TRBV4-1; D not resolved. The CDR3 consists of 14 residues. In germline, CDR1 is MGHRA, CDR2 YSYEKL. Trimming removed 3 bases at V and 5 bases at J, with 13 bases between. The CDR3 sequence: CASSHSLSLETQYF. CDR3 nucleotides: TGCGCCAGCAGCCATTCACTAAGCCTCGAGACCCAGTACTTC.

This clonotype showed up just a few times. This chain joins TRBV20-1 and TRBJ1-6; 7 bases are a match to TRBD1. V lost 0 bases to trimming and J lost 1 base; unmatched junction nucleotides: 3. CDR1 is DFQATT and CDR2 is SNEGSKA in the germline V gene (reference sequence). The CDR3 extends over 16 amino acids. In DNA form, the CDR3 reads TGCAGTGCTAGAGAGCCAGGGGGTTCCTATAATTCACCCCTCCACTTT. It encodes CSAREPGGSYNSPLHF.

Only a few counts were recorded for this clonotype. The J gene is TRBJ2-3, the V gene TRBV6-1; 12 nucleotides line up with TRBD2. The CDR3 has 16 amino acids. The V gene's germline CDR1 is MNHNS and CDR2 SASEGT. V shed 6 bases and J 4 bases; nucleotides not matched to a gene: 8. This CDR3 is CASRSPTSGSPDTQYF. Here the CDR3 DNA reads TGTGCCAGCAGATCCCCGACTAGCGGGAGCCCAGATACGCAGTATTTT.

The gene calls are TRBV20-1 and TRBJ1-6, with D unresolved. In germline, CDR1 is DFQATT, CDR2 SNEGSKA (reference sequence). The CDR3 loop spans 16 amino acids. V lost 0 bases to trimming and J lost 7 bases, with 16 bases between them. The CDR3 is CSARDLGRALNSPLHF. The CDR3 DNA sequence: TGCAGTGCTAGAGATTTAGGGAGGGCCTTGAATTCACCCCTCCACTTT.

The table lists this clonotype with many counts. This chain connects TRBV29-1 to TRBJ2-5, with 8 bases identical to TRBD1. J lost 5 bases, V lost 7 bases, and 6 bases had no gene match. This CDR3 spans 12 amino acids. CDR1 SQVTM and CDR2 ANQGSEA come from the germline V gene. DNA of the CDR3: TGCAGCGCGAAACAGGGGGGCGAGACCCAGTACTTC. It specifies CSAKQGGETQYF.

The chain is built from TRBV25-1 and TRBJ2-2; the D gene is possibly TRBD1 (5 bases). Trimming removed 10 bases from V and 5 bases from J, with 14 bases in between. The CDR3 runs to 13 residues. The V gene's germline CDR1 is MGHDK and CDR2 SYGVNS. CDR3 protein: CATQGIWTGELFF. The CDR3 DNA reads TGTGCCACCCAGGGCATATGGACCGGGGAGCTGTTTTTT. The full variable domain, rest sourced from reference TRBV25-1 and TRBJ2-2, is EADIYQTPRYLVIGTGKKITLECSQTMGHDKMYWYQQDPGMELHLIHYSYGVNSTEKGDLSSESTVSRIRTEHFPLTLESARPSHTSQYLCATQGIWTGELFFGEGSRLTVL.

The J gene is TRBJ2-2, the V gene TRBV12-3 or TRBV12-4; tentatively, D is TRBD1 (5 bases). The length of the CDR3 is 14 residues. V was clipped by 6 bases and J by 1 base, with 9 bases between them. CDR3 amino acids: CASRNQGNTGELFF. The CDR3 DNA reads as TGTGCCAGCAGGAACCAGGGGAACACCGGGGAGCTGTTTTTT.